A selection of T cell receptor beta chains follows, all from one sample in a study of blood T cell repertoires in COVID-19. Profiled with immunoSEQ multiplex PCR; TCRdb holds only in-frame clones, not every one. The sample carries tens of thousands of clones, around nine tenths recorded once. Sample: peripheral blood. All receptors derive from a man aged 55 to 70 with acute or convalescent COVID-19. Each CDR3 is given without its conserved first and last residue. Clone size appears in some rows only: once, few, many, or a class for an expanded clone.

>TRBV21-1|TRBJ2-1|-
ASSKGKLNQGEGQVYNEQF
>TRBV30|TRBJ2-3|-
AWSGTSGVTQY
>TRBV6-5|TRBJ1-5|-
ASSYSWDRDNQPQH
>TRBV5-4|TRBJ2-5|-
ASSLKGAETQY
>TRBV27|TRBJ2-1|once
ASSLEPGGFSYNEQF
>TRBV3-1/TRBV3-2|TRBJ1-2|few
ASSQTLGTGYGYT
>TRBV5-8|TRBJ2-7|-
ASSRQGFAYEQY
>TRBV6-5|TRBJ2-5|-
ASSTRETQY
>TRBV18|TRBJ2-1|-
ASSQTGTGIYNEQF
>TRBV5-6|TRBJ1-2|-
ASSLGQKHQYGYT
>TRBV6-1|TRBJ2-1|-
ASSELTPSNEQF
>TRBV7-8|TRBJ2-4|-
ASSLLEGANLGAGAKNIQY
>TRBV5-1|TRBJ1-4|-
ASSPGGGNEKLF
>TRBV11-2|TRBJ1-1|-
ASSATGRNTEAF
>TRBV7-9|TRBJ2-7|-
ASSLANRDSLEQY
>TRBV4-1|TRBJ1-2|-
ASSQDLGGWRGYT
>TRBV20-1|TRBJ1-5|-
SASRPAGGNQPQH
>TRBV24-1|TRBJ1-2|once
ATRGTGLSGYT
>TRBV29-1|TRBJ1-2|few
SVPEGVGYT
>TRBV7-3|TRBJ1-1|-
ASSPLTAYTEAF
>TRBV29-1|TRBJ1-1|-
SVEGTGGMNTEAF
>TRBV7-3|TRBJ1-6|-
ASSRGSSGSPLH
>TRBV29-1|TRBJ2-1|-
SVDGTGTYNEQF
>TRBV3-1/TRBV3-2|TRBJ1-5|-
ASSQSGTGNQPQH
>TRBV4-2|TRBJ1-1|-
ASSRTGGGGTEAF
>TRBV27|TRBJ2-3|-
ASSAPGTSGVGVQY
>TRBV7-9|TRBJ1-3|-
ASSLAPVYGNTIY
>TRBV5-1|TRBJ1-2|-
ASSLLVGQFQGYT
>TRBV19|TRBJ1-1|-
ASSPGQGAMYRIGTEAF
>TRBV19|TRBJ2-1|-
ASGWRNEQF
>TRBV10-3|TRBJ1-2|-
AISDRGGGNYGYT